This T cell receptor beta chain was recovered during a study of cytomegalovirus exposure and HLA in healthy donors. V lost 6 bases and J 0 bases, leaving 9 bases between the germline ends. Germline CDR1 is WSHSY and CDR2 is SAAADI. CDR3 length equals 13 residues. Primers included in the PCR were 60 Vbeta and 13 Jbeta primers. Some clones are missing from TCRdb's copy, which holds only in-frame ones; the method was immunoSEQ multiplex PCR. There are around 170,000 clones in the sample; approximately 80% occur only once, and under 2% lies in the top ten. The chain uses TRBV10-2 and TRBJ2-7, with D possibly TRBD2 on 6 matching bases. Input material: PBMCs. This receptor was obtained from a woman under 30 in good health and CMV-seronegative. For the CDR3, the DNA is TGCGCCAGCAGCGTGGGGGGCTCCTACGAGCAGTACTTC. It translates to CASSVGGSYEQYF.